The present entry profiles one T cell receptor beta chain with its context. This record belongs to a study of shared T cell receptors in the human thymus. Germline trimming cut 4 bases from V and 1 base from J; bases unmatched to any gene: 6. CDR1 is SGHNT and CDR2 is YYREEE in the germline V gene (reference sequence). The CDR3 is 15 residues long. Sequenced by immunoSEQ multiplex PCR; TCRdb stores in-frame clones only, minus some. The data hold some 660,000 clones, with roughly 86% observed a single time. In addition, the sample was reused for a study of human thymus T cells. This second report adds: Apparent skewing of V and J gene usage characterized both thymic and blood repertoires.

This sequence was found in a boy under three years old with a congenital heart defect. This sequence joins TRBV5-4 and TRBJ1-2; 8 bases are shared with TRBD1. The specimen sequenced was thymocytes. Written as DNA, the CDR3 is TGTGCCAGCAGCAGTAACAGGGGGAATAACTATGGCTACACCTTC. It translates to CASSSNRGNNYGYTF.